The 19 T cell receptor beta chains below were found in one sample sequenced in a study of PD-L1 blockade in urothelial cancer. As for time point: peripheral blood 6 weeks after treatment start. TCRdb keeps only in-frame clones here, not all; method: immunoSEQ multiplex PCR. The profile shows around 62,000 clones, about 88% of them singletons. The starting material was PBMCs, obtained around atezolizumab (anti-PD-L1) treatment. The source of these receptors is a man aged 55 to 69 with urothelial cancer.

The chain couples TRBV4-3 to TRBJ2-3, with TRBD1 identical over 10 bases. Germline V lookup: CDR1 LGHNA, CDR2 YSLEER. Trimming took 4 bases from V and 2 from J; bases not matched to a gene: 18. The CDR3 is made up of 20 amino acids. The CDR3 protein is CASSPELDRGPARHTDTQYF. The CDR3 DNA is TGCGCCAGCAGCCCAGAACTCGACAGGGGGCCCGCGCGACACACAGATACGCAGTATTTT.

This chain joins TRBV6-5 and TRBJ2-7, with D possibly TRBD1 on 6 matching bases. The CDR3 length is 14 residues. V lost 5 bases and J 2 bases, leaving 13 bases between the germline ends. The germline CDR1 and CDR2 sequences are MNHEY and SVGAGI. The CDR3 sequence is CASSADRFPYEQYF. CDR3 coding DNA: TGTGCCAGCAGTGCCGACAGGTTCCCCTACGAGCAGTACTTC.

The gene calls are TRBV2 and TRBJ1-6; D ambiguous. Trimming cost V 4 bases and J 0 bases, with 10 bases left between them. This CDR3 is 16 amino acids long. Per germline, CDR1 SNHLY and CDR2 FYNNEI. The CDR3 sequence: CASSGRWSSYNSPLHF. CDR3 nucleotides: TGTGCCAGCAGTGGGCGGTGGAGCTCCTATAATTCACCCCTCCACTTT.

This clone appeared once. This chain uses TRBV6-5 with TRBJ1-3; the match to TRBD1 covers 7 bases. V gave up 11 bases and J gave up 7 bases; unmatched junction bases: 11. The CDR3 has 13 amino acids. Germline CDR1 is MNHEY and CDR2 is SVGAGI. The CDR3 coding sequence is TGTGCCGTCGAGGGGGCTACAAGGAACACCATATATTTT. Its translation: CAVEGATRNTIYF.

J is TRBJ2-7 and V is TRBV7-6; possible D gene TRBD1, 5 bases. Germline CDR1 and CDR2: SGHVS and FNYEAQ. Trimming cost V 5 bases and J 4 bases, with 15 bases left between them. CDR3 length: 14 residues. CDR3 coding DNA: TGTGCCAGCAGCCCACAGGATCACGGGTACGAGCAGTACTTC. Amino acids: CASSPQDHGYEQYF.

The chain has TRBV5-1 and TRBJ2-7; 8 nucleotides align to TRBD2. The V and J ends lost 0 bases and 4 bases, in that order; junction bases with no gene match: 6. Germline CDR1 reads SGHRS; CDR2 reads YFSETQ. The CDR3 consists of 15 residues. CDR3: CASSLGTSGAYEQYF. Written as DNA, the CDR3 is TGCGCCAGCAGCTTGGGAACTAGCGGAGCTTACGAGCAGTACTTC. The full variable domain, with the rest looked up from reference TRBV5-1 and TRBJ2-7, is KAGVTQTPRYLIKTRGQQVTLSCSPISGHRSVSWYQQTPGQGLQFLFEYFSETQRNKGNFPGRFSGRQFSNSRSEMNVSTLELGDSALYLCASSLGTSGAYEQYFGPGTRLTVT.

The rearrangement joins TRBV6-5 to TRBJ1-6, with no clear D. This CDR3 has 13 residues. The V end was cut by 4 bases, the J end by 10 bases, with 11 bases between. CDR1 and CDR2 (germline): MNHEY, SVGAGI. CDR3 residues: CASSWGVESPLHF. CDR3 sequence (DNA): TGTGCCAGCAGTTGGGGAGTGGAATCACCCCTCCACTTT.

This chain joins TRBV6-1 and TRBJ1-4, with 7 bases lining up with TRBD1. Germline V gene data show CDR1 as MNHNS and CDR2 as SASEGT. The CDR3 has 14 residues. Trimming cost V 6 bases and J 13 bases; bases outside gene matches: 14. CDR3 protein: CASRHRIGTEGLFF. The CDR3 bases are TGTGCCAGCAGACATAGGATCGGGACAGAAGGACTGTTTTTT.

This chain uses TRBV30 with TRBJ2-4; 7 bases map to TRBD1. V shed 5 bases, J shed 14 bases, and the junction held 15 bases outside the gene matches. CDR3 length: 13 amino acids. CDR1 is GTSNPN and CDR2 is SVGIG in the germline V gene (reference sequence). The CDR3 sequence is CAWERTGYTPKYF. The CDR3 bases are TGTGCCTGGGAAAGGACAGGTTATACCCCAAAGTACTTC.

In this sample, this clone turned up once. V is TRBV6-5 and J is TRBJ1-6; D gene ambiguous. Between the trimmed V and J ends, which lost 6 bases and 9 bases, there was a span of 15 bases. CDR1 MNHEY and CDR2 SVGAGI come from the germline V gene. This CDR3 spans 14 amino acids. The CDR3 sequence: CASRASVDISPLHF. As DNA, the CDR3 is TGTGCCAGCAGGGCCTCGGTCGACATTTCACCCCTCCACTTT.

The genes are TRBV15 and TRBJ1-6; the match to TRBD1 covers 7 bases. The germline CDR1 and CDR2 sequences are LNHNV and YYDKDF (reference sequence). With 1 base clipped from V and 6 bases from J, the junction kept 3 bases outside the gene matches. The CDR3 has 15 amino acids. CDR3 region: CATSRGTGGNSPLHF. Written as DNA, the CDR3 is TGTGCCACCAGCAGAGGGACAGGTGGTAATTCACCCCTCCACTTT.

The chain combines TRBV11-3 with TRBJ2-7; TRBD1 aligns across 10 bases. CDR1 SGHNT and CDR2 YENEEA come from the germline V gene. V trimming: 5 bases; J trimming: 2 bases; junction bases outside the gene matches: 6. This CDR3 comprises 15 residues. The CDR3 reads CASSRPGQGPYEQYF. CDR3 DNA sequence: TGTGCCAGCAGCAGACCGGGACAGGGGCCCTACGAGCAGTACTTC.

This chain joins TRBV11-3 and TRBJ2-5; 8 bases fit TRBD2. The CDR3 loop spans 16 amino acids. After removal of 2 bases from V and 4 bases from J, the junction contained 9 bases not matched to a gene. Germline-derived CDR1 and CDR2 are SGHNT and YENEEA. CDR3 amino acids: CASSLKTGGRGETQYF. The CDR3 DNA reads TGTGCCAGCAGCTTAAAAACGGGAGGGCGGGGAGAGACCCAGTACTTC. The whole variable domain, remainder taken from reference TRBV11-3 and TRBJ2-5, is EAGVVQSPRYKIIEKKQPVAFWCNPISGHNTLYWYLQNLGQGPELLIRYENEEAVDDSQLPKDRFSAERLKGVDSTLKIQPAELGDSAVYLCASSLKTGGRGETQYFGPGTRLLVL.

The chain employs TRBV28 and TRBJ2-7; 11 bases are a match to TRBD2. J gave up 12 bases and V 5 bases, and 15 bases lay outside the gene matches. The CDR3 covers 15 residues. The germline gives CDR1 MDHEN, CDR2 SYDVKM. The CDR3 reads CASSPGTSGAAQPYF. The DNA of the CDR3 is TGTGCCAGCAGTCCTGGGACTAGCGGAGCTGCCCAGCCGTACTTC.

The chain has TRBV6-1 and TRBJ1-4; 7 bases are a match to TRBD1. The CDR3 length is 14 residues. Trimming cost V 5 bases and J 2 bases; bases outside gene matches: 2. Germline CDR1 MNHNS, CDR2 SASEGT. CDR3 amino acids: CASSSGGTNEKLFF. DNA of the CDR3: TGTGCCAGCAGTTCAGGGGGGACTAATGAAAAACTGTTTTTT.

The chain joins TRBV19 to TRBJ1-1; unclear D gene. Germline CDR1 and CDR2: LNHDA and SQIVND (reference sequence). This CDR3 region has 13 residues. Trimming took 3 bases from V and 1 from J, leaving 6 bases between them. The CDR3 region is CASSIGGNTEAFF. Here the CDR3 DNA reads TGTGCCAGTAGTATCGGCGGGAACACTGAAGCTTTCTTT. Full variable domain (missing parts from reference TRBV19 and TRBJ1-1): DGGITQSPKYLFRKEGQNVTLSCEQNLNHDAMYWYRQDPGQGLRLIYYSQIVNDFQKGDIAEGYSVSREKKESFPLTVTSAQKNPTAFYLCASSIGGNTEAFFGQGTRLTVV.

The chain joins TRBV18 to TRBJ2-7; the D gene is possibly TRBD2 (5 bases). V lost 6 bases and J lost 0, with 15 bases in between. The germline CDR1 and CDR2 sequences are KGHSH and LQKENI. This CDR3 is 15 amino acids long. The CDR3 protein is CASSLQPTSSYEQYF. CDR3 coding DNA: TGTGCCAGCTCCCTACAACCTACTAGCTCCTACGAGCAGTACTTC.

The chain combines TRBV7-2 with TRBJ2-5; possible D gene TRBD1, 6 bases. The CDR3 covers 16 residues. Germline V gene sequence: CDR1 SGHTA, CDR2 FQGNSA. V was pared by 5 bases and J by 7 bases, with 23 bases between. CDR3 loop: CASSQRPTQGGATQYF. The CDR3 DNA is TGTGCCAGCAGCCAAAGGCCCACACAGGGTGGTGCGACCCAGTACTTC.

The rearrangement uses TRBV28 and TRBJ1-2, with 7 positions matching TRBD1. V lost 6 bases and J lost 4; bases outside the gene matches: 11. Germline CDR1 MDHEN, CDR2 SYDVKM. There are 15 residues in the CDR3. Here the CDR3 DNA reads TGTGCCAGCAGCTCCCTGGACAGGCACGGCTATGGCTACACCTTC. Residues: CASSSLDRHGYGYTF.